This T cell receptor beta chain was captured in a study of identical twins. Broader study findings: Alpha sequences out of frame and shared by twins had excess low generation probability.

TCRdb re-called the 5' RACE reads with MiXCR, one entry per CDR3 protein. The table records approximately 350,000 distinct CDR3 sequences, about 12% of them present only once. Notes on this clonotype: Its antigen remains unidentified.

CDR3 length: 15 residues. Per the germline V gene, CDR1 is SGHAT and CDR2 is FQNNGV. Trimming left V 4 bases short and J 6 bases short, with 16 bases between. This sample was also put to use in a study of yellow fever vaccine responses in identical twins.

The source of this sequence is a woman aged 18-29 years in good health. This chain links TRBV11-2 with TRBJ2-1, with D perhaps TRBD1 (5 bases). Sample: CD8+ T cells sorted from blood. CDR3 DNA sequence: TGTGCCAGCAGCTACCCCGGTGGGGCCACCAATGAGCAGTTCTTC. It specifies CASSYPGGATNEQFF.